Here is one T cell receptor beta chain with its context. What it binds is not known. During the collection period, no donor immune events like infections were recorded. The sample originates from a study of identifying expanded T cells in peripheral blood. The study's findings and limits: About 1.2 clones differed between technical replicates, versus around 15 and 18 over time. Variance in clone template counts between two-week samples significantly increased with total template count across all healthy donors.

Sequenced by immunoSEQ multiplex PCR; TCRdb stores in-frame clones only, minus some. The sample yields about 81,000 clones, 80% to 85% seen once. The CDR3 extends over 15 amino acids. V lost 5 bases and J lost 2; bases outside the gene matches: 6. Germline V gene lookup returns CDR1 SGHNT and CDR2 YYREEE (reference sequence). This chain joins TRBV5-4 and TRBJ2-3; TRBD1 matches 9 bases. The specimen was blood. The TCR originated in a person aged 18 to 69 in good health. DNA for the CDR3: TGTGCCAGCAGTTCCGGGACAGGGTACACAGATACGCAGTATTTT. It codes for CASSSGTGYTDTQYF.